Listed below are T cell receptor beta chains from one sample, sequenced in a study of cytomegalovirus exposure and HLA in healthy donors. The data were produced by immunoSEQ multiplex PCR, yet TCRdb's version contains in-frame clones alone and is incomplete. This sample contains more than 55,000 clones. Sequencing was done on a sample of PBMCs. These receptor sequences come from a woman between 40 and 55 years old in good health and CMV-seropositive. The CDR3 runs from the conserved cysteine through the conserved F or W. The D gene is left open where the match is weak.

TRBV6-5	TRBJ2-2	NA	TGTGCCAGCCACGGTGCCGGGGAGCTGTTTTTT	CASHGAGELFF
TRBV7-3	TRBJ1-5	TRBD1	TGTGCCAGCAGCCGACAGGGGGGTCAGCCCCAGCATTTT	CASSRQGGQPQHF
TRBV7-8	TRBJ2-1	NA	TGTGCCAGCAGCTTAGAACGGGGTGAGCAGTTCTTC	CASSLERGEQFF
TRBV19	TRBJ2-5	NA	TGTGCCAGTAGTATTTTCGGGGACAAGGAGACCCAGTACTTC	CASSIFGDKETQYF
TRBV29-1	TRBJ1-2	NA	TGCAGCGTTGAAGACAGGGGATTTATAGGCTACACCTTC	CSVEDRGFIGYTF
TRBV6-5	TRBJ2-5	NA	TGTGCCAGCAGCCAAAGCGGGCCCGAGGGAGAGACCCAGTACTTC	CASSQSGPEGETQYF
TRBV9	TRBJ2-7	NA	TGTGCCAGCAGCGTAGCCAGCATGGGCAACGAGCAGTACTTC	CASSVASMGNEQYF
TRBV7-9	TRBJ1-1	NA	TGTGCCAGCAGCTTAGACATGAACACTGAAGCTTTCTTT	CASSLDMNTEAFF
TRBV15	TRBJ2-1	TRBD2	TGTGCCACCAGCAGAGATGTAGATTTTCGGGGGGGCAATGAGCAGTTCTTC	CATSRDVDFRGGNEQFF
TRBV5-1	TRBJ1-4	TRBD1	TGCGCCAGCAGCCCCCGGGACAGTAATGAAAAACTGTTTTTT	CASSPRDSNEKLFF
TRBV5-5	TRBJ1-3	NA	TGTGCCAGCAGCTTGGAACAGTCATCTGGAAACACCATATATTTT	CASSLEQSSGNTIYF
TRBV4-1	TRBJ1-2	TRBD1	TGCGCCAGCAGCACCCGACAGGGGGCTAACTATGGCTACACCTTC	CASSTRQGANYGYTF
TRBV14	TRBJ1-1	NA	TGTGCCAGCAGCCTCTGGACGCGGGGGGCTAAACCTGAAGCTTTCTTT	CASSLWTRGAKPEAFF
TRBV5-6	TRBJ1-4	NA	TGTGCCAGCAGCCGGAGGCATTGGGAAAAACTGTTTTTT	CASSRRHWEKLFF
TRBV19	TRBJ1-4	NA	TGTGCCAGTAGTGTAACGGGAGGCCCTAATGAAAAACTGCTTTTT	CASSVTGGPNEKLLF
TRBV11-2	TRBJ1-2	NA	TGTGCCAGCAGCTTAGATCCGCTGCGGGGACCGAGACAACCTAACTATGGCTACACCTTC	CASSLDPLRGPRQPNYGYTF
TRBV30	TRBJ2-7	TRBD1	TGTGCCTGGAGTGTAGGGGGCACAGGGGGCTACGAGCAGTACTTC	CAWSVGGTGGYEQYF
TRBV5-1	TRBJ1-1	NA	TGCGCCAGCAGCCCCCGAAGACAGTTTGAAGCTTTCTTT	CASSPRRQFEAFF
TRBV7-3	TRBJ2-3	TRBD2	TGTGCCAGCAGCCTAAATAGGGTAGCGGGAGGTTTGACAGATACGCAGTATTTT	CASSLNRVAGGLTDTQYF
TRBV4-1	TRBJ2-7	TRBD1	TGCGCCAGCAGCCAATCCCGGGACAGCTCCTACGAGCAGTACTTC	CASSQSRDSSYEQYF